The following is a T cell receptor (beta chain) sequence with its context. What antigen it recognizes has not been identified. Base-call qualities are not available, and no considerably larger clone is one nucleotide away. This sample is drawn from a study of cytomegalovirus exposure and HLA in healthy donors (dated by TCRdb to 2016 to 2017). As for the study more broadly: An earlier analysis of some 600 of the donors reported 276 Gb of sequence data and 95 million to 130 million unique TCR beta sequences obtained from some 200 million T cells. Around 300 gigabases of sequencing data and approximately 85 million unique TCR sequences were included in an early release covering several hundred HLA-typed donors. A later genetic analysis took genome-wide SNP genotypes for about 65% of the 666 donors and used that subset as a discovery cohort. Among roughly 400 genotyped donors of the cohort, an average of approximately 220,000 unique TCR beta nucleotide sequences was sequenced per donor, of which about 19% were non-productive. The number of typed donors differed by locus: about 629-630 for A, B, C, DRB1 and DQB1; 500 to 550 for DQA1; some 610 for DPA1; and some 470 for DPB1. The study aimed to test whether signatures of past pathogen exposure could be identified by cataloging public T cell receptors. Every repertoire in the discovery cohort had been generated on one and the same sequencing platform. HLA typing included class I and class II loci at four-digit resolution. A separate validation cohort of roughly 120 different subjects was used in addition to the roughly 670-subject first cohort. To decide whether each TCR beta V gene segment behaved as functional or pseudogenic, an earlier analysis of some 580 of the donors relied on high-throughput TCR beta sequencing. The genetic ancestry cluster associated with self-reported Caucasian donors included 70% to 85% of the roughly 380 genotyped donors. The study used immunosequencing to profile the T cell repertoires of approximately 630 subjects and linked those repertoires to cytomegalovirus serostatus. Several DR-DQ haplotypes were handled as single units for association and clustering, since linkage in the cohort was strong. A later analysis re-analyzed previously published TCR beta repertoires from hundreds of donors and added high-resolution HLA genotyping to study TCR occurrence patterns. Rather than using new phenotypic data, the later analysis identified candidate immune exposures from TCR beta sequences and from how often those sequences occurred across donors. Alongside the repertoire data, information on donor age, sex, ethnicity and CMV serostatus was compiled. To predict cytomegalovirus infection status, the study combined high-throughput TCR immunosequencing, statistical association of individual TCRs with disease status, and machine learning. Paper-wide results and their limitations: Strong co-occurrence of HLA alleles, especially DR and DQ, made assigning TCR associations to individual alleles difficult. In a later analysis, several top co-occurrence clusters were reported to appear linked to parvovirus B19, influenza, CMV and Epstein-Barr virus. The presence/absence analyses assumed that sequencing depth was roughly uniform across donors, and that assumption may not be true. Most TCR sequences were observed very rarely across donors, whereas some public TCRs were present in many individuals. The classifier was reported to diagnose cytomegalovirus status with high specificity and sensitivity in both the original cohort and the validation cohort. Correlated functional status among segregating V segments might be attributable to linkage disequilibrium, but an unknown experimental factor could not be ruled out. Because counts were too low, 15 or so rarely observed V segments, including chromosome 9 orphons, were excluded from the earlier analysis of a few hundred of the donors. Most CMV-associated TCR beta chains appeared to be HLA-restricted in a later analysis, and the HLA associations seemed to be driven largely by CMV exposure. In a later genetic analysis, fewer N-insertions in productive TCRs were reported among donors in an Asian-associated ancestry cluster than the 666-donor mean. In a later genetic analysis, a missense DCLRE1C variant was associated with V-gene and J-gene trimming of TCR beta chains, and the association was replicated in an independent cohort. This cohort had only TCR beta chains sequenced, and the lack of alpha or paired-chain data limited which features could be detected. Immune exposure information for the cohort was limited to CMV serostatus. The authors suggested that the approach could potentially be extended to other disease states and immunological phenotypes. An earlier analysis of roughly 570 of the donors showed that most TCR beta V segments appeared in productive rearrangements either about 90% or about 30% of the time, which broadly matched IMGT annotations. Because HLA typing was unavailable for some donors at each locus, only the typed subset was used in association tests. The 87-base-pair reads could not distinguish some IMGT-functional V segments, including TRBV6-2 and TRBV6-3, so those segments were excluded. In a later analysis, HLA-associated TCR beta chains showed more clonal expansion and lower generation probabilities than non-associated chains that were equally common. According to a later analysis, TCR association rates differed among HLA loci, with DRB1 alleles showing the most associated TCRs and HLA-C alleles showing the fewest. The study gave a list of 150 to 200 TCR beta chains associated with cytomegalovirus. A later analysis associated 15,000 to 20,000 TCR beta sequences with specific HLA alleles at a false discovery rate of 0.05. A few of the identified cytomegalovirus-associated TCR beta chains were confirmed in vitro to be specific for cytomegalovirus antigens. A further reported finding was that TCR beta sequences accurately predicted the HLA-A and HLA-B alleles for most subjects in the first cohort. A group of highly shared sequence variants was considered likely to be a technical artifact of the sequencing pipeline.

Library method: the immunoSEQ multiplex PCR assay. For the multiplex PCR, a mixture combining 60 forward primers for TCR Vbeta segments and 13 reverse primers for TCR Jbeta segments was used. The CDR3 region of rearranged TCR beta genes was amplified from genomic DNA by a multiplex PCR assay. Amplified TCR beta libraries were sequenced as 87-base-pair reads on the Illumina HiSeq System. The authors processed their data as follows. Across the 666 repertoires, a later analysis counted 80 million or so unique TCR beta chains, 9 million to 14 million of which were shared by at least two donors. To remove PCR and sequencing errors, raw reads were error-corrected and collapsed into unique sequences using a nearest-neighbor algorithm that merged closely related sequences. To assign V, D and J gene segments, CDR3 sequences were aligned to IMGT reference sequences. For a sequence to be retained, a match of at least six nucleotides was required to both a V gene segment and a J gene segment. Rearrangements were called productive when the CDR3 lacked stop codons and stayed in frame with V and J; all others were non-productive. Following IMGT convention, CDR3 was defined as the stretch from the second conserved V-encoded cysteine up to the conserved J-encoded phenylalanine. The earlier analysis of some 580 of the donors excluded any sequence lacking an unambiguous match to a single V gene segment. An earlier analysis of some 610 of the donors called V segments functional above 56.7% productive rearrangements and segregating when the between-donor standard deviation exceeded 5%. A statistical classification framework was built to diagnose cytomegalovirus status from the catalog of TCR beta chain sequences. A later analysis assigned V and J genes by comparing TCR nucleotide sequences with IMGT/GENE-DB human TR gene sequences. In a later analysis, CDR3 sequences and most-parsimonious VDJ recombination scenarios were assigned using the TCRdist pipeline. In a later analysis, every TCR beta chain was defined by the combination of its CDR3 amino acid sequence and its V-gene family, and reads without a unique V-gene family were dropped. A later analysis removed several hundred highly shared, low-generation-probability nucleotide sequences to deal with suspected cross-contamination and a sequencing artifact. In a later analysis, a clonal expansion index was calculated for each public chain from normalized within-repertoire ranks of inferred template counts. Generation probabilities in a later analysis came from a VDJ recombination model fitted to out-of-frame rearrangements, and those results were checked against IGoR. A later analysis scored TCR-TCR, TCR-HLA and TCR-CMV co-occurrence with hypergeometric tests, applying a repertoire-size bias correction to TCR pairs. A later analysis estimated false discovery rates by permuting HLA or CMV assignments 20 times. In a later analysis, co-occurring TCRs were grouped with DBSCAN, and TCRdist sequence similarity was added when clustering was performed within HLA-allele-positive subsets. Repertoires with fewer than 30,000 or more than 120,000 public chains were left out of co-occurrence clustering, as were five repertoires with anomalous nucleotide sharing. TCRdb mirrors the immuneACCESS table, restricted to in-frame sequences. Some clones are absent from its copies; in checked studies, under half trace to an unresolved V gene, and the reason for the others is unknown. V, J and clone size reflect that table, while D and trimming were determined from the DNA. Within this sample are about 51,000 clones, with about four fifths of them counted one time only. Of the sample, over 2% falls within the top ten clones.

From the cysteine up to the phenylalanine, the CDR3 has a length of 15 residues. The DNA shown is the 45-base CDR3, in frame from base 1. The V and J ends are trimmed by 1 base and 5 bases, leaving 14 bases between them. The germline V gene yields SGHVS for CDR1 and FNYEAQ for CDR2. In total, 500 to 700 healthy bone marrow donors made up the cohort. Cohort members were all nominally healthy when sampled, although unrecorded immune exposures were likely present. The donor tested CMV seropositive and was one of the 289 seropositive cohort members. A peripheral blood sample was collected from each donor, and TCR beta sequencing was performed on peripheral blood mononuclear cells. The Qiagen DNeasy Blood Extraction Kit was used to extract genomic DNA from the blood cell samples.

The TCR sequence derives from a boy younger than 18 in good health and CMV-seropositive. The chain employs TRBV7-6 and TRBJ2-5, and the D gene may be TRBD1, 5 bases matching. The sequenced material came from PBMCs. The CDR3 has the sequence CASSLEAGNVETQYF. The bases read TGTGCCAGCAGCTTAGAGGCAGGGAATGTGGAGACCCAGTACTTC.